Listed here are 3 T cell receptor beta chains from one sample, sequenced in a study of graft-versus-host responses after intestinal transplantation. Antigen specificity for these receptors is unknown. The table came from immunoSEQ multiplex PCR; TCRdb's copy has only in-frame clones and leaves some out. The data contain 65,000 to 90,000 clones, more than 70% of them singletons. Material: unstimulated CD8+ T cells sorted from spleen or lymph node cells, obtained before intestinal transplant. These receptors all stem from a human donor who received an intestinal transplant.

The rearrangement joins TRBV29-1 to TRBJ1-1; weak D call: TRBD1 (5 bases). The CDR3 is made up of 12 amino acids. Germline V gives CDR1 SQVTM, CDR2 ANQGSEA. V lost 8 bases and J 4 bases, leaving 14 bases between the germline ends. This CDR3 reads CSWGGAGTEAFF. The CDR3, as DNA: TGCAGCTGGGGGGGTGCGGGCACTGAAGCTTTCTTT. Together with reference TRBV29-1 and TRBJ1-1, the CDR3 gives the full variable domain: SAVISQKPSRDICQRGTSLTIQCQVDSQVTMMFWYRQQPGQSLTLIATANQGSEATYESGFVIDKFPISRPNLTFSTLTVSNMSPEDSSIYLCSWGGAGTEAFFGQGTRLTVV.

This clone was recorded once. V gene TRBV27 combines with J gene TRBJ2-5, with 9 bases lining up with TRBD1. Unmatched junction bases numbered 10, after V lost 3 bases and J lost 5 bases. This CDR3 comprises 16 residues. From germline, CDR1 is MNHEY and CDR2 SMNVEV (reference sequence). The CDR3 bases are TGTGCCAGCAGTTTCACCGGGACAGGGATTTACGAGACCCAGTACTTC. Amino acids: CASSFTGTGIYETQYF.

This sequence joins TRBV15 and TRBJ2-1; D may be TRBD2 (6 bases). The CDR3 contains 15 residues. The ends were cut back, 3 bases at V and 8 bases at J, with 17 bases in the middle. Germline V gives CDR1 LNHNV, CDR2 YYDKDF (reference sequence). The CDR3 nucleotides are TGTGCCACCAGCAGTGGGGGGAAGCGGTATGATGAGCAGTTCTTC. Translation gives CATSSGGKRYDEQFF.